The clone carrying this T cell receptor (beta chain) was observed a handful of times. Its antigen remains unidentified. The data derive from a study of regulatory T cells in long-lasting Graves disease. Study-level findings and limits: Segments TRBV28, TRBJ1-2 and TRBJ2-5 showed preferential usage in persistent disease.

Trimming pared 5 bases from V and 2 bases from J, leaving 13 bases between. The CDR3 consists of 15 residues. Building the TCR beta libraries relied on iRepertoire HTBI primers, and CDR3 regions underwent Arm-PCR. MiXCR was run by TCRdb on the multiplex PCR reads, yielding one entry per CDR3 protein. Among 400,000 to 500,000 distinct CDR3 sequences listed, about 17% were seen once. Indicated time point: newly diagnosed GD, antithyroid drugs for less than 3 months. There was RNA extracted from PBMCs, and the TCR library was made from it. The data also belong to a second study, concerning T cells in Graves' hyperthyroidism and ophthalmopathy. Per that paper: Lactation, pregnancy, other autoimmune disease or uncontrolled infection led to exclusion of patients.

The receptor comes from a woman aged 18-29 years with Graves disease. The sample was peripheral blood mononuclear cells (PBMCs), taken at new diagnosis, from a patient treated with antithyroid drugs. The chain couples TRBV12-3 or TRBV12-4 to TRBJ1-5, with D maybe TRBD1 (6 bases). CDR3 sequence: CASSRGGGGNQPQHF. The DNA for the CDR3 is TGTGCCAGCAGTAGGGGGGGAGGTGGCAATCAGCCCCAGCATTTT.